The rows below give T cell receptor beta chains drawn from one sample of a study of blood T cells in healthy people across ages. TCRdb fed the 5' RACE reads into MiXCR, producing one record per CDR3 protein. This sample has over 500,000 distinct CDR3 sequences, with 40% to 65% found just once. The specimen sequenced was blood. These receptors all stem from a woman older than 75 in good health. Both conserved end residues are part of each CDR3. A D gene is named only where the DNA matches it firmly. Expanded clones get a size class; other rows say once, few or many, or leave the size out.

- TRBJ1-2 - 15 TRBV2 TGTGCCAGCAGTGAAGAAGCCGGACATGGCTATGGCTACACCTTC CASSEEAGHGYGYTF
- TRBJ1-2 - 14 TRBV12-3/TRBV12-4 TGTGCCAGCAGTTTCGGAGGGGCAAACTATGGCTACACCTTC CASSFGGANYGYTF
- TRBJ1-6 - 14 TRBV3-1 TGTGCCAGCAGCCAAGCTTACAGGGCCTCACCCCTCCACTTT CASSQAYRASPLHF
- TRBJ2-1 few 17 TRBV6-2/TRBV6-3 TGTGCCAGCAGTTATCCCCACCTGCTAATTACCTACAATGAGCAGTTCTTC CASSYPHLLITYNEQFF
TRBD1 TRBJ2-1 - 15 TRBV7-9 TGTGCCAGCAGCACGGACAGGGGGCGTCTCGATGAGCAGTTCTTC CASSTDRGRLDEQFF
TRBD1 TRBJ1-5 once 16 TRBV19 TGTGCCAGTAGGCCCCGGACAGGGGGCTTAGGGCAGCCCCAGCATTTT CASRPRTGGLGQPQHF
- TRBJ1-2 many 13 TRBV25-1 TGTGCCAGCAGTGAGGGTGGGAGGGATGGCTACACCTTC CASSEGGRDGYTF
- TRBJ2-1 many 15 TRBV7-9 TGTGCCAGCAGCCACTGGACCCTCGGGGACAATGAGCAGTTCTTC CASSHWTLGDNEQFF
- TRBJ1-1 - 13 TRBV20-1 TGCAGTACTCCCGGGGCTGTGAACACTGAAGCTTTCTTT CSTPGAVNTEAFF
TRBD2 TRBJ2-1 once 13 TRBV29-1 TGCAGCGTCGGGAGGGGCAGCGAAGAGACCCAGTTCTTC CSVGRGSEETQFF
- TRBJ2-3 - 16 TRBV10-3 TGTGCCATCAGTGAGTCGAAGGGGGGAGTCACAGATACGCAGTATTTT CAISESKGGVTDTQYF
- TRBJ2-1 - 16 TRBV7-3 TGTGCCGGCAGGGATATTGCAGGAGGCGGTTACAATGAGCAGTTCTTC CAGRDIAGGGYNEQFF
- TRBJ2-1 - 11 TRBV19 TGTGCCAGTAGTATTACATTCGAGCAGTTCTTC CASSITFEQFF
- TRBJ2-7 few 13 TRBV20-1 TGCAGTGCTAGTGGTTCTAACTCCTACGAGCAGTACTTC CSASGSNSYEQYF
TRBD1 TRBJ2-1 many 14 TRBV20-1 TGCAGTGCTAGTAGGACAGGGGTTTTCAATGAGCAGTTCTTC CSASRTGVFNEQFF
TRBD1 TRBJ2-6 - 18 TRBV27 TGTGCCAGCAGTTTATCGTTGGGGACAGGGTCTGGGGCCAACGTCCTGACTTTC CASSLSLGTGSGANVLTF
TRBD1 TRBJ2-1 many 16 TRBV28 TGTGCCAGCAGTCCTTCCGGGACAGGGATGTACAATGAGCAGTTCTTC CASSPSGTGMYNEQFF
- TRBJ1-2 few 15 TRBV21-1 TGTGCCAGCAGGAGCCAGGGACAGGGGGACTATGGCTACACCTTC CASRSQGQGDYGYTF
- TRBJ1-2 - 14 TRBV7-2 TGTGCCAGCAGCGTAGGCTGGAGTAACTATGGCTACACCTTC CASSVGWSNYGYTF
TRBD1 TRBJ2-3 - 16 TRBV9 TGTGCCAGCAGCGCCTCGCCCGGACAGGGGGCTGGTACGCAGTATTTT CASSASPGQGAGTQYF
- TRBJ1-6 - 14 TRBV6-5 TGTGCCAGCCGGCGGCGTGTCGTTGGGTCACCCCTCCACTTT CASRRRVVGSPLHF
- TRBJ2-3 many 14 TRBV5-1 TGCGCCAGCAGCTTTCAGTCATACACAGATACGCAGTATTTT CASSFQSYTDTQYF
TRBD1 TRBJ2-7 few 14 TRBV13 TGTGCCAGCAGCCCCAGGGGGCGATTATACGAGCAGTACTTC CASSPRGRLYEQYF
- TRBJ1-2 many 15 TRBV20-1 TGCAGTGCTCGACCAGCCGCAGGGGCTAACTATGGCTACACCTTC CSARPAAGANYGYTF
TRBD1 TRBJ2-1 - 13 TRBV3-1 TGTGTCAGCATAGGGGGCGCATTCAATGAGCAGTTCTTC CVSIGGAFNEQFF
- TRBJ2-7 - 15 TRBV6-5 TGTGCCAGCAGTTACTGGTGGGGTGGAGATAACGAGCAGTACTTC CASSYWWGGDNEQYF
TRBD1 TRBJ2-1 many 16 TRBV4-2 TGTGCCAGCAGCCGACAGGGGGCGAGCTCCTACAATGAGCAGTTCTTC CASSRQGASSYNEQFF
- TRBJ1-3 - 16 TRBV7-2 TGTGCCAGCAGCCTCACGATCGGGACCCATGGAAACACCATATATTTT CASSLTIGTHGNTIYF
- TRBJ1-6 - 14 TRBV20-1 TGCAGTGGGGCCCCAGGCAGGGCAAATTCACCCCCCCACTTT CSGAPGRANSPPHF
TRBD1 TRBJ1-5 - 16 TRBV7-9 TGTGCCAGCAGCTTAGGGACAGGGAGACTTAATCAGCCCCAGCATTTT CASSLGTGRLNQPQHF
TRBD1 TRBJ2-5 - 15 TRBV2 TGTGCCAGCAGTGACAGGGGACAGCTCCAAGAGACCCAGTACTTC CASSDRGQLQETQYF
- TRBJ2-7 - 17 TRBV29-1 TGCAGCGTGGTAGAGAGGATCAGGACAGAGTACTCCTACGAGCAGTACTTC CSVVERIRTEYSYEQYF
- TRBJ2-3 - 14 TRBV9 TGTGCCAGCAGCGTAGCTACGGTCACAGATACGCAGTATTTT CASSVATVTDTQYF
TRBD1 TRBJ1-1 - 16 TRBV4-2 TGTGCCAGCAGCCAAGCCCCAGAGACAGGGGCAGTGCAAGCTTTCTTT CASSQAPETGAVQAFF
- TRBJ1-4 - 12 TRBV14 TGTGCCAGCAGCCAAGATGCGGAAAAACTGTTTTTT CASSQDAEKLFF
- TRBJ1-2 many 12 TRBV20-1 TGCAGTGCTAGTCTTGGGCTGCGGGGCTACACCTTC CSASLGLRGYTF
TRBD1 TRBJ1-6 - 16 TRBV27 TGTGCCAGCAGTCCATGGACAGGGGGCCGGGGTTCACCCCTCCACTTT CASSPWTGGRGSPLHF
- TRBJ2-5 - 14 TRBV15 TGTGCCACCAGCAGAGATCGTGCGGGGGAGACCCAGTACTTC CATSRDRAGETQYF
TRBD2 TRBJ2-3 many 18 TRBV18 TGTGCCAGCTCACCACTAGGACTTCGCCTAGCGGGCACAGATACGCAGTATTTT CASSPLGLRLAGTDTQYF
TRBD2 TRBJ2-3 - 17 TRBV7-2 TGTGCCAGCAGCTTAGGGGCGACTAGCGTGCGCACAGATACGCAGTATTTT CASSLGATSVRTDTQYF
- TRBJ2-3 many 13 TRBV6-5 TGTGCCAGCAGTTACGTGGAAGCGGATACGCAGTATTTT CASSYVEADTQYF
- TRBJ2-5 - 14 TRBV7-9 TGTGCCAGCAGCTTAAACCCGCTCCAAGAGACCCAGTACTTC CASSLNPLQETQYF
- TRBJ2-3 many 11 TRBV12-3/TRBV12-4 TGTGCCAGCAGCTTAAAAACGGAGCAGTATTTT CASSLKTEQYF
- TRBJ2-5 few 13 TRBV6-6 TGTGCCAGCAGGCCGGGGTTAACGGTGACCCAGTACTTC CASRPGLTVTQYF
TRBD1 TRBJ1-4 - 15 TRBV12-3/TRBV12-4 TGTGCCAGCAGCCGCGGACAGGGCCATAATGAAAAACTGTTTTTT CASSRGQGHNEKLFF
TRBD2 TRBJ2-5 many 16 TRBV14 TGTGCCAGCAGCCAATCGCTAGCGGGGCGGACAGAGACCCAGTACTTC CASSQSLAGRTETQYF
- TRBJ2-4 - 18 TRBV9 TGTGCCAGCAGCGCCAACCCGGGCTCACGCTGGGGCAAAAACATTCAGTACTTC CASSANPGSRWGKNIQYF